This T cell receptor beta chain was sequenced during a study of CD8 T cells in Susac syndrome. Negative isolation was used for CD8+ and CD4+ T cells, and FACS enrichment was applied to TEMRA cells. An input of about 0.5 to 1 ug of RNA was subjected to reverse transcription using random hexamers. The amplification used immunoSEQ multiplex PCR on TCR beta CDR3; it spanned 54 Vbeta and 13 Jbeta. One entry per CDR3 protein, called by TCRdb with MiXCR from the immunoSEQ multiplex PCR reads. The repertoire has tens of thousands of distinct CDR3 sequences, 90% to 95% of them found once; the top ten carry less than 0.65%. This TCR was sampled from a human donor with multiple sclerosis. Sequencing used CD8+ T cells from PBMCs.

CDR3 amino acids: CASSDFGVSYNEQFF. CDR3 bases: TGTGCCAGCAGTGATTTCGGGGTGTCCTACAATGAGCAGTTCTTC. V gene TRBV2 combines with J gene TRBJ2-1; a weak D match, TRBD2 (5 bases). The germline V and J ends were trimmed by 3 bases and 1 base, with 10 bases remaining between them. Germline CDR1 is SNHLY and CDR2 is FYNNEI. CDR3 length: 15 amino acids.